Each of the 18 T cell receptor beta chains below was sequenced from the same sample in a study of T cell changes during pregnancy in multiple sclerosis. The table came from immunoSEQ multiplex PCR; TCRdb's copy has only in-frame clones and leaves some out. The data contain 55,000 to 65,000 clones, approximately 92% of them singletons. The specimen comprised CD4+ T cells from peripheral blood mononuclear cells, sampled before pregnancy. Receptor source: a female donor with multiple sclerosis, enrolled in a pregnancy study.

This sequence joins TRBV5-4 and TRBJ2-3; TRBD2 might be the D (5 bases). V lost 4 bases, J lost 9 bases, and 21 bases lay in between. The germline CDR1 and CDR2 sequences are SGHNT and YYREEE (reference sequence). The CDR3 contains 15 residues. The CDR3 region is CASSRMEVGVKTQYF. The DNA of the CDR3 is TGTGCCAGCAGCCGGATGGAGGTAGGAGTTAAAACGCAGTATTTT.

The CDR3 coding sequence is TGTGCCAGCAGCCACGAGGGGGGCACAGATACGCAGTATTTT. It translates to CASSHEGGTDTQYF. The chain is built from TRBV11-1 and TRBJ2-3; the D gene is possibly TRBD1 (6 bases). This CDR3 region has 14 residues. Trimming removed 5 bases from V and 1 base from J, with 10 bases in between. In germline, CDR1 is SGHAT, CDR2 FQDESV (reference sequence).

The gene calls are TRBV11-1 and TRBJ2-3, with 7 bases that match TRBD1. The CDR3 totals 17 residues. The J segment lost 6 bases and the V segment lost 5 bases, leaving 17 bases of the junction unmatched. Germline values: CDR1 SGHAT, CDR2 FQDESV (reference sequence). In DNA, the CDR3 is TGTGCCAGCAGCCTCTTATCCGGGACAGCGGCATTTGATACGCAGTATTTT. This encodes CASSLLSGTAAFDTQYF.

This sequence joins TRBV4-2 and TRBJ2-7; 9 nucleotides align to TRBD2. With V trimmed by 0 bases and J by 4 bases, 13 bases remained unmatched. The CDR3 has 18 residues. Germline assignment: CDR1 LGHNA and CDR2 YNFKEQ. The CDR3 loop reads CASSQDVMASGIGYEQYF. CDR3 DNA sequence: TGTGCCAGCAGCCAAGATGTGATGGCTAGCGGGATCGGTTACGAGCAGTACTTC.

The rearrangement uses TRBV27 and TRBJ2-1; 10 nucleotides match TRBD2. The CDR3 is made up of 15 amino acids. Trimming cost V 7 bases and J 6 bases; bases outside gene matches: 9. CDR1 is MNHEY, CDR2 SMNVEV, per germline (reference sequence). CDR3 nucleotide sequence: TGTGCCAGCACTCCAGCGGGAGGGTCTGGCAATGAGCAGTTCTTC. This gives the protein CASTPAGGSGNEQFF.

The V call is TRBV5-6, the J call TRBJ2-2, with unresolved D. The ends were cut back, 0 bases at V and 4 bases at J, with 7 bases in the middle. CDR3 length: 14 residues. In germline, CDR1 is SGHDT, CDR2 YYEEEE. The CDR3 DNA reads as TGTGCCAGCAGCTTGGGACTGCTCACCGGGGAGCTGTTTTTT. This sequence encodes CASSLGLLTGELFF.

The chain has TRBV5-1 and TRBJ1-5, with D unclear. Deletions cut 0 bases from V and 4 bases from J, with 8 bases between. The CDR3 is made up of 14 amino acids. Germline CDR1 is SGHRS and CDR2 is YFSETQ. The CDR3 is CASSLVPGNQPQHF. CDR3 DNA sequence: TGCGCCAGCAGCTTGGTTCCGGGGAATCAGCCCCAGCATTTT.

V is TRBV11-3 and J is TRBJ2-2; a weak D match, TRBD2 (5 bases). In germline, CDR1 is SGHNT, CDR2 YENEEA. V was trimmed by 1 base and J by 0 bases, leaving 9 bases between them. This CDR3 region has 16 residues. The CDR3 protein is CASSLVAGSNTGELFF. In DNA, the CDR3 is TGTGCCAGCAGCTTAGTTGCGGGCTCGAACACCGGGGAGCTGTTTTTT.

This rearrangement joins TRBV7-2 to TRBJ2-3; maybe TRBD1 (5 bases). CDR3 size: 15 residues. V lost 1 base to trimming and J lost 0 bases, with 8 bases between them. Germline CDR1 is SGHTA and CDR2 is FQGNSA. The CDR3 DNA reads TGTGCCAGCAGCTTAGACAGGATTAGCACAGATACGCAGTATTTT. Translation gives CASSLDRISTDTQYF.

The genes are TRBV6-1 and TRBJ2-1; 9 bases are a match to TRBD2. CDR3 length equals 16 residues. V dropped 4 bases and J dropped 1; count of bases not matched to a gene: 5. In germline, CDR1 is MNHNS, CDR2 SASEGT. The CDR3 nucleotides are TGTGCCAGCAGTGTTTTAGCGGGAGTGTCCTACAATGAGCAGTTCTTC. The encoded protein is CASSVLAGVSYNEQFF.

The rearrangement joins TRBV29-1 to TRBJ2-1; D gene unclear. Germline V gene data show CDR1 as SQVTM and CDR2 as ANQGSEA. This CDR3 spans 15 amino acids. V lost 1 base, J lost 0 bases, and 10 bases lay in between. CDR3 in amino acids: CSVEGLRNSYNEQFF. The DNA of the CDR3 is TGCAGCGTTGAAGGACTCCGTAACTCCTACAATGAGCAGTTCTTC.

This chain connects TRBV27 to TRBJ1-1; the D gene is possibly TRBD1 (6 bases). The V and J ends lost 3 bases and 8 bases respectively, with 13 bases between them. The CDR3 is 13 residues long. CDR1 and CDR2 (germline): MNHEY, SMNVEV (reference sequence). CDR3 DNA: TGTGCCAGCAGTTTTCAGGGGAGAGGAGAAGCTTTCTTT. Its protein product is CASSFQGRGEAFF.

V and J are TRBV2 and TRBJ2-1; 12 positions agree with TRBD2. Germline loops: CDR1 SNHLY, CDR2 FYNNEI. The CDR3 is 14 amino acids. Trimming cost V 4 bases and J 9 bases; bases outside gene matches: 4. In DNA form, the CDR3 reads TGTGCCAGCAGTGGACTAGCGGGAGAGGTTGAGCAGTTCTTC. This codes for CASSGLAGEVEQFF.

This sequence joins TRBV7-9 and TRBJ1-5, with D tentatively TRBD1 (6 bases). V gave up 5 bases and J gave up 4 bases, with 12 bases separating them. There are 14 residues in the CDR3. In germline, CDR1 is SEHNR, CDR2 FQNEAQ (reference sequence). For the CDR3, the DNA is TGTGCCAGCAGCCGCGGACAGAATAATCAGCCCCAGCATTTT. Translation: CASSRGQNNQPQHF. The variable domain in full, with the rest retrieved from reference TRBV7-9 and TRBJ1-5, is DTGVSQNPRHKITKRGQNVTFRCDPISEHNRLYWYRQTLGQGPEFLTYFQNEAQLEKSRLLSDRFSAERPKGSFSTLEIQRTEQGDSAMYLCASSRGQNNQPQHFGDGTRLSIL.

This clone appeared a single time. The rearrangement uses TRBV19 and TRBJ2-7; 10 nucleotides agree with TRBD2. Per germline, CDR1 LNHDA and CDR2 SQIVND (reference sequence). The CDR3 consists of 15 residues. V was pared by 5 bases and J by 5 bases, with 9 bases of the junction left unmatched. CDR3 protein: CASSPTSGMRDEQYF. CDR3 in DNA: TGTGCCAGTAGTCCTACTAGCGGGATGCGCGACGAGCAGTACTTC.

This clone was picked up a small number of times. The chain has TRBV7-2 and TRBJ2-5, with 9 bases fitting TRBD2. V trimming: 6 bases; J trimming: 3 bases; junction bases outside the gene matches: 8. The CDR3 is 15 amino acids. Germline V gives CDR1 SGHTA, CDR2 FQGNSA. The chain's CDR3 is CASSDRGRAEETQYF. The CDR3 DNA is TGTGCCAGCAGTGACCGCGGGAGGGCAGAAGAGACCCAGTACTTC.

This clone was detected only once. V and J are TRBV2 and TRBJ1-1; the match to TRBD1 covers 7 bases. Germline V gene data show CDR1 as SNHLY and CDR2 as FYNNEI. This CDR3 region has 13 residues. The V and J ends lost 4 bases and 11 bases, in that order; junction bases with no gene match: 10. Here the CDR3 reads CASSGGGAVLAFF. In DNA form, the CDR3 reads TGTGCCAGCAGTGGAGGGGGCGCGGTCCTCGCTTTCTTT.

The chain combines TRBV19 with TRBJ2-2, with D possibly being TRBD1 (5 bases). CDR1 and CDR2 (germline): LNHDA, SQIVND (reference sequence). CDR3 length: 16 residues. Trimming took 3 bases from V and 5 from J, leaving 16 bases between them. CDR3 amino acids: CASSISGREGTGELFF. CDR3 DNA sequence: TGTGCCAGTAGTATCTCGGGCAGGGAAGGTACCGGGGAGCTGTTTTTT.